The present T cell receptor (beta chain) was sequenced within a study of T cells in Graves' hyperthyroidism and ophthalmopathy. The study, taken as a whole, reports: Most clonotypes that expanded in the thyroid above 0.001 also showed up in blood. From stable hyperthyroidism, ophthalmopathy was set apart by a 13 V-J model.

Looked up from germline, CDR1 is LNHDA and CDR2 is SQIVND (reference sequence). CDR3 length equals 16 residues. The V and J ends lost 8 bases and 0 bases respectively, with 14 bases between them. Researchers amplified the TCR beta CDR3 regions from RNA transcripts. Initially, a first-round RT-PCR of the TCR CDR3 employed the HTBI primer set. TCRdb recomputed calls from the multiplex PCR reads with MiXCR, one row per CDR3 protein. Among about 840,000 distinct CDR3 sequences listed, approximately 40% were seen once. This clonotype came up a few times. The antigen remains unidentified. The diagnostic basis comprised clinical symptoms, serum thyroxine and TRAb, thyroid ultrasound and orbital computed tomography. PBMCs stemmed from 10 ml fresh peripheral blood.

V usage is TRBV19 and J usage is TRBJ2-6; no reliable D call. This TCR was recovered from a young man with Graves' hyperthyroidism. Sequencing was carried out using blood. This CDR3 is CASSPLWASGANVLTF. Here the CDR3 DNA reads TGTGCCAGTTCCCCCCTTTGGGCCTCTGGGGCCAACGTCCTGACTTTC. The whole variable domain, filled in from reference TRBV19 and TRBJ2-6, reads DGGITQSPKYLFRKEGQNVTLSCEQNLNHDAMYWYRQDPGQGLRLIYYSQIVNDFQKGDIAEGYSVSREKKESFPLTVTSAQKNPTAFYLCASSPLWASGANVLTFGAGSRLTVL.